The source of this TCR beta chain is a study of T-cell memory formation after mild COVID-19. TCRdb used MiXCR to reprocess the 5' RACE reads, holding one entry per CDR3 protein. Among 300,000 to 400,000 distinct CDR3 sequences listed, over 20% were seen once. General observations from the study: Clones that got smaller from day 15 to 85 had even CD4/CD8, while clones growing later tipped toward CD4+.

The CDR3 consists of 16 residues. Deletions cut 0 bases from V and 0 bases from J, with 13 bases between. The germline CDR1 and CDR2 sequences are SGHRS and YFSETQ. This clonotype was seen many times. Antigen unknown. This TCR derives from an adult woman who had mild COVID-19 (a few samples of this study predate the infection). Cell type and time point are not known. The J gene is TRBJ2-7, the V gene TRBV5-1; no clear D. The source material was PBMCs or a T cell subset sorted from them (not recorded which). CDR3 bases: TGCGCCAGCAGCTTGGACCCGGCGTCAAGCTCCTACGAGCAGTACTTC. Amino acid sequence: CASSLDPASSSYEQYF.